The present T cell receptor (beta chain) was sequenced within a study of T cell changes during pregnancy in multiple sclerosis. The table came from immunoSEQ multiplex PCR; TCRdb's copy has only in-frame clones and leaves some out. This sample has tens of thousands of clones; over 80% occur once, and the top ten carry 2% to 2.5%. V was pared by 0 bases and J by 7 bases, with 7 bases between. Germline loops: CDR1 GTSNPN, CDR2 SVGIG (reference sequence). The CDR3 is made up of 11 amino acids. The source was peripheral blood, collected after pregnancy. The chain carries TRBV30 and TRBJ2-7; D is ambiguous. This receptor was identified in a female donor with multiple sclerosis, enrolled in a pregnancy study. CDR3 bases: TGTGCCTGGAGTGTCGGTCAAGAGCAGTACTTC. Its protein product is CAWSVGQEQYF.